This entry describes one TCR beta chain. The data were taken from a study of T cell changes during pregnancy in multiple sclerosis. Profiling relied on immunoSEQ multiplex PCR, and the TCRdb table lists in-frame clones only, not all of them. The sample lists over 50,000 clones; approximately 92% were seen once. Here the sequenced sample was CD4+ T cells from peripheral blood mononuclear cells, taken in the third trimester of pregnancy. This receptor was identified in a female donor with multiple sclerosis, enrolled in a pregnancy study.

The CDR3, as DNA: TGTGCCAGCAGTTTAAGCGGGAGGGCCGTGTCTAGCACAGATACGCAGTATTTT. It is translated as CASSLSGRAVSSTDTQYF. The rearrangement links TRBV28 to TRBJ2-3, with 10 positions matching TRBD2. The V gene end was trimmed by 2 bases and the J gene end by 0 bases; junction bases not matched to a gene: 8. Germline CDR1 and CDR2: MDHEN and SYDVKM. The CDR3 extends over 18 amino acids.